Below are 8 T cell receptor beta chains sequenced from a single sample in a study of shared clonotypes between healthy human individuals (dated by TCRdb to 2018 to 2021). The library was obtained by the immunoSEQ multiplex PCR assay. TCRdb's version of the immuneACCESS table is confined to in-frame rearrangements and falls short of the full clone set. An unresolved V gene accounts for under half of the shortfall where checked; the remainder is of unknown origin. The table for this sample lists more than 2 million clones; approximately 94% of them were counted only once. The top ten hold about 1.1% of the sample. CD8 naive samples were obtained by positive selection for CCR7 among CD45RO-negative cells, yielding a CD45RA+CCR7+ population from which TemRA cells were excluded. The material sequenced was naive CD8+ T cells sorted from blood. In light of the paper, this sample's cell subset or site label describes: CD45RA+CCR7+. The origin of the receptors is a man aged 18-30 years in good health.

V gene TRBV10-3 combines with J gene TRBJ2-3; the match to TRBD2 covers 9 bases. Germline V CDR1 and CDR2: ENHRY, SYGVKD. This CDR3 has 16 amino acids. After removal of 7 bases from V and 2 bases from J, the junction contained 10 bases not matched to a gene. The CDR3 DNA reads TGTGCCATCACCATGGAGACTAGCGGAGCCACAGATACGCAGTATTTT. Its protein product is CAITMETSGATDTQYF.

V gene TRBV4-3 combines with J gene TRBJ2-4; perhaps TRBD1 as D (5 bases). The CDR3 has 13 amino acids. Trimming cost V 2 bases and J 8 bases, with 10 bases left between them. Germline V CDR1 and CDR2: LGHNA, YSLEER. The CDR3 nucleotides read TGCGCCAGCAGCCAATATATAGGGGACATTCAGTACTTC. This translates into CASSQYIGDIQYF.

This chain connects TRBV7-9 to TRBJ2-2; D is uncertain. The V end lost 5 bases, the J end lost 1 base, and 11 bases lay between the germline ends. The CDR3 extends over 15 amino acids. Germline CDR1 is SEHNR and CDR2 is FQNEAQ (reference sequence). The CDR3 is CASSSAEVNTGELFF. The CDR3 DNA is TGTGCCAGCAGCAGCGCCGAAGTGAACACCGGGGAGCTGTTTTTT. The full variable domain, its missing parts supplied by reference TRBV7-9 and TRBJ2-2, is DTGVSQNPRHKITKRGQNVTFRCDPISEHNRLYWYRQTLGQGPEFLTYFQNEAQLEKSRLLSDRFSAERPKGSFSTLEIQRTEQGDSAMYLCASSSAEVNTGELFFGEGSRLTVL.

This chain joins TRBV10-2 and TRBJ2-1; D remains ambiguous. The germline gives CDR1 WSHSY, CDR2 SAAADI. V was cut by 2 bases and J by 6 bases, with 5 bases left in between. The CDR3 length is 12 residues. This chain's CDR3 is CASSEVLNEQFF. The CDR3 DNA reads TGCGCCAGCAGTGAGGTCCTCAATGAGCAGTTCTTC.

The V and J genes are TRBV2 and TRBJ2-3, with no clear D. The ends were cut back, 8 bases at V and 2 bases at J, with 26 bases in the middle. This CDR3 is 18 amino acids long. The germline V gene has CDR1 SNHLY and CDR2 FYNNEI. The CDR3 reads CASESAFLSPTVTDTQYF. The CDR3 DNA is TGTGCCAGCGAGTCGGCCTTCTTGTCCCCCACAGTCACAGATACGCAGTATTTT.

This sequence joins TRBV7-9 and TRBJ2-7; D is perhaps TRBD2 (5 bases). The V end lost 1 base, the J end lost 2 bases, and 12 bases lay between the germline ends. This CDR3 is 15 amino acids long. Germline V gene data show CDR1 as SEHNR and CDR2 as FQNEAQ (reference sequence). The CDR3 spells CASSLVGEGTYEQYF. In DNA form, the CDR3 reads TGTGCCAGCAGCTTAGTGGGTGAGGGTACCTACGAGCAGTACTTC. Filled out from reference TRBV7-9 and TRBJ2-7, the complete variable domain reads DTGVSQNPRHKITKRGQNVTFRCDPISEHNRLYWYRQTLGQGPEFLTYFQNEAQLEKSRLLSDRFSAERPKGSFSTLEIQRTEQGDSAMYLCASSLVGEGTYEQYFGPGTRLTVT.

This clone has only one observation. The genes are TRBV25-1 and TRBJ1-3; a possible D gene is TRBD1 (5 bases). There are 18 residues in the CDR3. CDR1 and CDR2 from the germline V gene are MGHDK and SYGVNS. Trimming cost V 8 bases and J 1 base, with 24 bases left between them. The CDR3 region is CASAGAGGTFGSGNTIYF. The CDR3 DNA reads as TGTGCCAGCGCCGGGGCGGGGGGGACGTTTGGATCTGGAAACACCATATATTTT. Using reference TRBV25-1 and TRBJ1-3 for the parts outside the CDR3, the full variable domain is EADIYQTPRYLVIGTGKKITLECSQTMGHDKMYWYQQDPGMELHLIHYSYGVNSTEKGDLSSESTVSRIRTEHFPLTLESARPSHTSQYLCASAGAGGTFGSGNTIYFGEGSWLTVV.

The V call is TRBV5-6, the J call TRBJ2-3, with D possibly TRBD2 on 6 matching bases. The germline V gene has CDR1 SGHDT and CDR2 YYEEEE. With 1 base removed from V and 4 bases from J, the gap between germline ends came to 16 bases. The length of the CDR3 is 16 residues. The CDR3 reads CASSLLTGESPDTQYF. DNA of the CDR3: TGTGCCAGCAGCTTGTTAACGGGGGAGTCCCCAGATACGCAGTATTTT.